This TCR beta chain was retrieved from a study of T cells in Graves' hyperthyroidism and ophthalmopathy. Study-level results: The model forecast ophthalmopathy, anticipating it by a median around 6.5 months before onset.

This clonotype was detected ten times or more. Antigen unknown. Trimming removed 6 bases from V and 3 bases from J; junction bases left unmatched: 9. This CDR3 region has 15 residues. Germline CDR1 is MDHEN and CDR2 is SYDVKM. RNA transcripts yielded amplified TCR beta CDR3 regions. Primed by the HTBI set, a first-round RT-PCR was run on the TCR CDR3. TCRdb itself ran the multiplex PCR reads through MiXCR, one entry per CDR3 protein. There are hundreds of thousands of distinct CDR3 sequences in the sample; roughly 14% occur only once, and 3.5% to 4.5% lies in the top ten. Cells are PBMCs isolated from around 9.4 ml of fresh blood.

The specimen was blood. This chain joins TRBV28 and TRBJ1-1, with 8 bases fitting TRBD1. The TCR was taken from a woman between 35 and 50 years old with Graves' ophthalmopathy. In DNA form, the CDR3 reads TGTGCCAGCAGCGCTCCGGACAGGGAGGACACTGAAGCTTTCTTT. This codes for CASSAPDREDTEAFF.